The 16 T cell receptor beta chains below all came from one sample that was sequenced in a study of T cell responses to AZD1222 COVID-19 vaccine. Profiling relied on immunoSEQ multiplex PCR, and the TCRdb table lists in-frame clones only, not all of them. Of approximately 300,000 clones in the sample, around 93% were seen once. The specimen was peripheral blood, collected 28 days after the second AZD1222 dose. The source is an adult who received the AZD1222 COVID-19 vaccine.

This rearrangement joins TRBV27 to TRBJ2-7; TRBD2 aligns across 9 bases. The V and J ends lost 1 base and 4 bases, in that order; junction bases with no gene match: 8. Looked up from germline, CDR1 is MNHEY and CDR2 is SMNVEV (reference sequence). The CDR3 consists of 16 residues. The CDR3 nucleotides are TGTGCCAGCAGTTTATACGGTAGCGGGAGTACTTACGAGCAGTACTTC. It is translated as CASSLYGSGSTYEQYF.

The DNA for the CDR3 is TGTGCCAGCAGCTTGGGGCTGGGTAGCAATCAGCCCCAGCATTTT. This codes for CASSLGLGSNQPQHF. The chain carries TRBV5-6 and TRBJ1-5; D unresolved. Germline assignment: CDR1 SGHDT and CDR2 YYEEEE. Trimming cost V 0 bases and J 0 bases, with 7 bases left between them. The CDR3 is made up of 15 amino acids.

A single count supports this clone. DNA for the CDR3: TGTGCCAGCAGCCACCCCCGGGACCCTTGGGGCTACACCTTC. Protein product: CASSHPRDPWGYTF. The V call is TRBV3-1 (or the pseudogene TRBV3-2), the J call TRBJ1-2, with D possibly matching TRBD1 (5 bases). V was pared by 3 bases and J by 8 bases, with 16 bases between. The CDR3 loop spans 14 amino acids. CDR1 is LGHDT and CDR2 is YNNKEL in the germline V gene (reference sequence).

The V call is TRBV15, the J call TRBJ2-2; the match to TRBD1 covers 7 bases. The V gene's germline CDR1 is LNHNV and CDR2 YYDKDF (reference sequence). The trim removed 9 bases at V and 1 base at J, leaving 8 bases unmatched. The CDR3 runs to 15 residues. DNA for the CDR3: TGTGCCACACGTGAAAACAGGGGGAACACCGGGGAGCTGTTTTTT. Its translation: CATRENRGNTGELFF.

V and J are TRBV19 and TRBJ1-5, with a possible D match to TRBD1 (5 bases). This CDR3 is built from 14 residues. Trimming took 5 bases from V and 4 from J, leaving 12 bases between them. Germline-derived CDR1 and CDR2 are LNHDA and SQIVND (reference sequence). CDR3 DNA: TGTGCCAGTAGTGGGGGGAGGAGGAATCAGCCCCAGCATTTT. Translation: CASSGGRRNQPQHF.

CDR3 protein: CASSVAPNYEQYF. CDR3 in DNA: TGTGCCAGCAGCGTAGCGCCCAACTACGAGCAGTACTTC. The chain carries TRBV9 and TRBJ2-7, with D unresolved. This CDR3 has 13 residues. Trimming left V 0 bases short and J 3 bases short, with 7 bases between. Germline-derived CDR1 and CDR2 are SGDLS and YYNGEE.

V gene TRBV2 combines with J gene TRBJ1-1; tentatively, D is TRBD1 (5 bases). Deletions cut 4 bases from V and 0 bases from J, with 12 bases between. Per the germline V gene, CDR1 is SNHLY and CDR2 is FYNNEI. The CDR3 length is 15 residues. CDR3 nucleotides: TGTGCCAGCAGTGTAGTCCAGGGCGTGAACACTGAAGCTTTCTTT. This sequence encodes CASSVVQGVNTEAFF.

The CDR3, as DNA: TGTGCCAGCAGCCCGGTATTGTCGCACTACGAGCAGTACTTC. Amino acids: CASSPVLSHYEQYF. The gene calls are TRBV5-6 and TRBJ2-7, with D uncertain. CDR3 size: 14 residues. Trimming removed 4 bases from V and 3 bases from J, with 14 bases in between. CDR1 SGHDT and CDR2 YYEEEE come from the germline V gene.

CDR3 amino acids: CASSYVRGAFF. The CDR3, as DNA: TGTGCCAGCAGTTATGTGAGGGGAGCTTTCTTT. This chain links TRBV28 with TRBJ1-1, with D maybe TRBD1 (5 bases). The CDR3 runs 11 residues. CDR1 is MDHEN, CDR2 SYDVKM, per germline. V gave up 4 bases and J gave up 10 bases, with 10 bases separating them. Drawing the rest from reference TRBV28 and TRBJ1-1, the complete variable domain is DVKVTQSSRYLVKRTGEKVFLECVQDMDHENMFWYRQDPGLGLRLIYFSYDVKMKEKGDIPEGYSVSREKKERFSLILESASTNQTSMYLCASSYVRGAFFGQGTRLTVV.

This rearrangement joins TRBV7-2 to TRBJ2-1; 10 bases are shared with TRBD2. The CDR3 totals 15 residues. The V gene's germline CDR1 is SGHTA and CDR2 FQGNSA. With 5 bases clipped from V and 7 bases from J, the junction kept 8 bases outside the gene matches. The CDR3 sequence: CASSRPLAGANEQFF. The CDR3 DNA is TGTGCCAGCAGCCGTCCTCTAGCGGGAGCGAATGAGCAGTTCTTC.

CDR3: CASSSRQGYEQYF. CDR3 DNA sequence: TGCGCCAGCAGCTCCAGACAGGGCTACGAGCAGTACTTC. The chain carries TRBV5-1 and TRBJ2-7; 7 bases align to TRBD1. The CDR3 is made up of 13 amino acids. The V and J ends lost 3 bases and 3 bases, in that order; junction bases with no gene match: 3. Germline V gene lookup returns CDR1 SGHRS and CDR2 YFSETQ.

The chain's CDR3 is CASSTYSDFGDEQFF. In nucleotides, the CDR3 is TGTGCCAGCAGCACTTATAGCGATTTCGGCGATGAGCAGTTCTTC. V and J are TRBV3-1 (or the pseudogene TRBV3-2) and TRBJ2-1; possible D gene TRBD2, 5 bases. There are 15 residues in the CDR3. V was cut by 5 bases and J by 8 bases, with 19 bases left in between. Per the germline V gene, CDR1 is LGHDT and CDR2 is YNNKEL (reference sequence).

Concerning this clone: Other DNA sequences of this sample code for an identical CDR3. J is TRBJ2-3 and V is TRBV12-3 or TRBV12-4; no reliable D call. V lost 6 bases and J lost 3, with 4 bases in between. CDR3 length equals 11 residues. CDR3 in amino acids: CASRRTDTQYF. The CDR3 bases are TGTGCCAGCAGAAGGACAGATACGCAGTATTTT.

CDR3 in DNA: TGTGCCAGCAGCTTAGCAGGACAGGGCGGGACTGAAGCTTTCTTT. It encodes CASSLAGQGGTEAFF. This rearrangement joins TRBV7-8 to TRBJ1-1, with 8 positions matching TRBD1. The V segment lost 0 bases and the J segment 5 bases; nucleotides outside the gene matches: 5. The germline gives CDR1 SGHVS, CDR2 FQNEAQ. This CDR3 is 15 amino acids long.

The chain links TRBV5-1 to TRBJ1-2; D uncertain. V lost 1 base, J lost 4 bases, and 8 bases lay in between. Germline CDR1 reads SGHRS; CDR2 reads YFSETQ. The CDR3 sequence is 13 residues long. This CDR3 is CASSLNGVYGYTF. DNA of the CDR3: TGCGCCAGCAGCTTGAATGGGGTCTATGGCTACACCTTC.

V is TRBV19 and J is TRBJ2-4, with D perhaps matching TRBD2 (6 bases). The CDR3 extends over 14 amino acids. The germline CDR1 and CDR2 sequences are LNHDA and SQIVND (reference sequence). Trimming cost V 7 bases and J 6 bases, with 16 bases left between them. The CDR3 DNA sequence: TGTGCCAGTAACCGACGGGGGAACGGAAACATTCAGTACTTC. This sequence encodes CASNRRGNGNIQYF.